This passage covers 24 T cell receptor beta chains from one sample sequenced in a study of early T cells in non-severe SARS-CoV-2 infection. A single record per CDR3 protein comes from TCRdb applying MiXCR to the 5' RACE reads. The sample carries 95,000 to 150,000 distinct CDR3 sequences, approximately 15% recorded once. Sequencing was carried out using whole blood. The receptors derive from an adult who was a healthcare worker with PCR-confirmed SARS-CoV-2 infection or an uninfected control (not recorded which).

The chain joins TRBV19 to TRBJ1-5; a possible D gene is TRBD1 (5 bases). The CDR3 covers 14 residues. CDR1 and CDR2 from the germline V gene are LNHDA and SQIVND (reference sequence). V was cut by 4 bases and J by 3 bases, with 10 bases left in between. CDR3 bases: TGTGCCAGTAGTACGGGGCTGGTCAATCAGCCCCAGCATTTT. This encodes CASSTGLVNQPQHF.

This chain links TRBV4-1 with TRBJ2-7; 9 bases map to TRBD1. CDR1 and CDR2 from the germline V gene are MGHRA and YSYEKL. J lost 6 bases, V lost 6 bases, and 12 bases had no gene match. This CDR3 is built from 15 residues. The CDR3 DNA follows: TGCGCCAGCAGAAATTTTCCGGGACAGGGTCTCGAGCAGTACTTC. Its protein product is CASRNFPGQGLEQYF.

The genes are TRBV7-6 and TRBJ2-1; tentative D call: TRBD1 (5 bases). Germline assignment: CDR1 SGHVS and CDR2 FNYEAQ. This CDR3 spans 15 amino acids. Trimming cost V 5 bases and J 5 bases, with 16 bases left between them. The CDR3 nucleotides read TGTGCCAGCAGCCCCTTCCAGGGCAGCCACAATGAGCAGTTCTTC. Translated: CASSPFQGSHNEQFF.

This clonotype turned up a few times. The CDR3 DNA is TGTGCCAGCAGCCCCCCGGGGGCTCTGGCCAACGTCCTGACTTTC. It translates to CASSPPGALANVLTF. The chain couples TRBV3-1 to TRBJ2-6; D is tentatively TRBD1 or TRBD2 (6 bases each). Germline CDR1 LGHDT, CDR2 YNNKEL (reference sequence). V was trimmed by 4 bases and J by 6 bases, leaving 13 bases between them. The CDR3 consists of 15 residues.

CDR3 coding DNA: TGTGCCAGTAGTGCTAGCGGGGAGCCCTCCTACAATGAGCAGTTCTTC. This gives the protein CASSASGEPSYNEQFF. The chain carries TRBV19 and TRBJ2-1; 9 bases are shared with TRBD2. The length of the CDR3 is 16 residues. Losses at the gene ends were 5 bases for V and 0 bases for J; bases not matched to a gene: 5. Germline values: CDR1 LNHDA, CDR2 SQIVND (reference sequence).

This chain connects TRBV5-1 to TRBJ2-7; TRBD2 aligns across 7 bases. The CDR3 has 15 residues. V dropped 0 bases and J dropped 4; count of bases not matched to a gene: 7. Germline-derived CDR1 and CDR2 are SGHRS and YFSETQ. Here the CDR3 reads CASSLGAGRKYEQYF. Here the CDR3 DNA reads TGCGCCAGCAGCTTGGGGGCCGGGAGGAAATACGAGCAGTACTTC.

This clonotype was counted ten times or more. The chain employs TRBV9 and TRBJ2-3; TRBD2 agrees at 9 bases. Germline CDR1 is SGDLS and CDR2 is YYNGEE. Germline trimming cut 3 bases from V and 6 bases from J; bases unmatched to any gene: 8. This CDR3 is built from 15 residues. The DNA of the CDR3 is TGTGCCAGCAGCGCCCGGCTAGCGGGGACTGATACGCAGTATTTT. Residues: CASSARLAGTDTQYF.

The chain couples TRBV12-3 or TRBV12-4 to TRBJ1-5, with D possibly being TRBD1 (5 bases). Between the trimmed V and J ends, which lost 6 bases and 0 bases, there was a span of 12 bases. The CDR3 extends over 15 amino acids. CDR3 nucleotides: TGTGCCAGCAGCCCGGGGGGGACTAGCAATCAGCCCCAGCATTTT. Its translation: CASSPGGTSNQPQHF.

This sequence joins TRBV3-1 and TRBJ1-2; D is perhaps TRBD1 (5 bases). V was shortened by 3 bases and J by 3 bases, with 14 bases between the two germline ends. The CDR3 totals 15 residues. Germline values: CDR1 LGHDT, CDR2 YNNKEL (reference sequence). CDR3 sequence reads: CASSQVPGGYYGYTF. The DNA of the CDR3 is TGTGCCAGCAGCCAGGTACCTGGGGGGTACTATGGCTACACCTTC.

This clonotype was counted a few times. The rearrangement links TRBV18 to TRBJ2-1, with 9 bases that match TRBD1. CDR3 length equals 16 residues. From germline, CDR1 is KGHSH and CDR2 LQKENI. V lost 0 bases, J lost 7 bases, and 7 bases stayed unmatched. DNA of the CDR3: TGTGCCAGCTCACCACCTTCGGGACAGGGAAAGAATGAGCAGTTCTTC. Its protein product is CASSPPSGQGKNEQFF.

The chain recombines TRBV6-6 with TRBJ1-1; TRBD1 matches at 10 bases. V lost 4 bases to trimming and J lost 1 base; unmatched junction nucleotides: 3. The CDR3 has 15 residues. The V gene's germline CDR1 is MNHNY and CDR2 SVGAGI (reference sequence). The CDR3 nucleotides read TGTGCCAGCAGTTGGGGACAGGGGAGGAACACTGAAGCTTTCTTT. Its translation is CASSWGQGRNTEAFF.

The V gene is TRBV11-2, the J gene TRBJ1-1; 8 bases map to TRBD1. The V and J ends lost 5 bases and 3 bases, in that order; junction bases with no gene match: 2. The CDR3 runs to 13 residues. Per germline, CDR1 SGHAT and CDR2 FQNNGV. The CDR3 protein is CASSKTGDTEAFF. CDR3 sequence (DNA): TGTGCCAGCAGCAAGACAGGGGACACTGAAGCTTTCTTT.

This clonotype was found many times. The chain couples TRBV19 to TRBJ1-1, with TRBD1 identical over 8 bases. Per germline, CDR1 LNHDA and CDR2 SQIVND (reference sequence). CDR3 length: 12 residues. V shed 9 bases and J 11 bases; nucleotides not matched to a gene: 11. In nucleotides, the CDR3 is TGTGCCAGCCGATCCATGGACAGGGCTGCTTTCTTT. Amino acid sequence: CASRSMDRAAFF.

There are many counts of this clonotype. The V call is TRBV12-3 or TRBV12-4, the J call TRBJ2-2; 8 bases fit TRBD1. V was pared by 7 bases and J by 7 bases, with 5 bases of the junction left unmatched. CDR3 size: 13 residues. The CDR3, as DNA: TGTGCCAGCACCCAGGGGGCGAGCGGGGAGCTGTTTTTT. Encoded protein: CASTQGASGELFF.

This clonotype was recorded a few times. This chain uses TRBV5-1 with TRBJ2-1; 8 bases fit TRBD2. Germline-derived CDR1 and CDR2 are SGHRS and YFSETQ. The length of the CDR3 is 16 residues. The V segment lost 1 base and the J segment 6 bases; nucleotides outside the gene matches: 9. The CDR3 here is CASSLKGLEFGNEQFF. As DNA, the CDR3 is TGCGCCAGCAGCTTGAAGGGACTAGAGTTTGGCAATGAGCAGTTCTTC.

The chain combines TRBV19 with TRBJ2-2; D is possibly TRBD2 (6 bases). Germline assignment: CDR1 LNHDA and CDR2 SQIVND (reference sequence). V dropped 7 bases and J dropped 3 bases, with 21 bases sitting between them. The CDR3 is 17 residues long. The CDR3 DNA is TGTGCCAGTACCGACCCCGCGGGGTACGGGCACACCGGGGAGCTGTTTTTT. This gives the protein CASTDPAGYGHTGELFF. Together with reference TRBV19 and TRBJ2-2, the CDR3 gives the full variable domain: DGGITQSPKYLFRKEGQNVTLSCEQNLNHDAMYWYRQDPGQGLRLIYYSQIVNDFQKGDIAEGYSVSREKKESFPLTVTSAQKNPTAFYLCASTDPAGYGHTGELFFGEGSRLTVL.

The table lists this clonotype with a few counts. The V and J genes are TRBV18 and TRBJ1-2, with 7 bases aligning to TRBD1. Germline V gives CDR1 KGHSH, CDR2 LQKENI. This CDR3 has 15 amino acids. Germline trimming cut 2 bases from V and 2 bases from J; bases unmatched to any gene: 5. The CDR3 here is CASSPAGTENYGYTF. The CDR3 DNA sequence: TGTGCCAGCTCACCAGCCGGGACAGAAAACTATGGCTACACCTTC.

The CDR3 DNA reads TGTGCCAGCAGCTTGGACGGGGGATTTGGCGAGCAGTACTTC. As protein: CASSLDGGFGEQYF. The chain is built from TRBV5-6 and TRBJ2-7; tentatively, D is TRBD2 (6 bases). The CDR3 is 14 residues long. Germline CDR1 is SGHDT and CDR2 is YYEEEE. The germline V and J ends were trimmed by 0 bases and 6 bases, with 13 bases remaining between them.

The CDR3 DNA reads as TGTGCCAGCAGCTTGGTTGGGACTAGCGGGGGGGCCGAGCAGTACTTC. As protein: CASSLVGTSGGAEQYF. This rearrangement joins TRBV7-2 to TRBJ2-7, with 16 bases aligning to TRBD2. CDR3 length equals 16 residues. Unmatched junction bases numbered 5, after V lost 3 bases and J lost 6 bases. CDR1 SGHTA and CDR2 FQGNSA come from the germline V gene.

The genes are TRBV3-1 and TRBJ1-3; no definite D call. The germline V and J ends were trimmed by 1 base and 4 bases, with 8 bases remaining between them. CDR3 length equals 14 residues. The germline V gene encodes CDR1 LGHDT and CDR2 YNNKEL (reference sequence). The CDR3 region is CASSQVTDGNTIYF. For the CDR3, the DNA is TGTGCCAGCAGCCAAGTAACGGACGGAAACACCATATATTTT.

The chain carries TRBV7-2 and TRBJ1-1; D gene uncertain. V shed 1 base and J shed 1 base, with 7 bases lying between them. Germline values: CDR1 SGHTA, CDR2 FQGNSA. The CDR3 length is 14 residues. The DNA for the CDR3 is TGTGCCAGCAGCTTAGTTTCACAGAACACTGAAGCTTTCTTT. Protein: CASSLVSQNTEAFF.

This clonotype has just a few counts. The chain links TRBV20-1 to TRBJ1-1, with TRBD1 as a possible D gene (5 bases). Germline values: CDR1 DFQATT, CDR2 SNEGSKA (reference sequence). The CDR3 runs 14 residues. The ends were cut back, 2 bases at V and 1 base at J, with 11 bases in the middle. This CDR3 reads CSARNARENTEAFF. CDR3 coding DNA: TGCAGTGCTAGAAACGCCAGGGAGAACACTGAAGCTTTCTTT.

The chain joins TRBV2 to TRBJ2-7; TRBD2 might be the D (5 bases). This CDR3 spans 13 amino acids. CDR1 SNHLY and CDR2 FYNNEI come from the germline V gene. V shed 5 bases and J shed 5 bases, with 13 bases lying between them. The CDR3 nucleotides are TGTGCCAGCAGTCCCACTAGAGCCAACGAGCAGTACTTC. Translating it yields CASSPTRANEQYF.

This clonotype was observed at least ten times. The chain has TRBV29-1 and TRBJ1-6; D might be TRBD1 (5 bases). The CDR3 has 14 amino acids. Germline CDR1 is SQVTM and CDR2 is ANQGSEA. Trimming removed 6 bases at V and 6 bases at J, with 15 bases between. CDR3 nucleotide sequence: TGCAGCGTCTCCGGCGGGGGACCTAATTCACCCCTCCACTTT. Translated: CSVSGGGPNSPLHF.